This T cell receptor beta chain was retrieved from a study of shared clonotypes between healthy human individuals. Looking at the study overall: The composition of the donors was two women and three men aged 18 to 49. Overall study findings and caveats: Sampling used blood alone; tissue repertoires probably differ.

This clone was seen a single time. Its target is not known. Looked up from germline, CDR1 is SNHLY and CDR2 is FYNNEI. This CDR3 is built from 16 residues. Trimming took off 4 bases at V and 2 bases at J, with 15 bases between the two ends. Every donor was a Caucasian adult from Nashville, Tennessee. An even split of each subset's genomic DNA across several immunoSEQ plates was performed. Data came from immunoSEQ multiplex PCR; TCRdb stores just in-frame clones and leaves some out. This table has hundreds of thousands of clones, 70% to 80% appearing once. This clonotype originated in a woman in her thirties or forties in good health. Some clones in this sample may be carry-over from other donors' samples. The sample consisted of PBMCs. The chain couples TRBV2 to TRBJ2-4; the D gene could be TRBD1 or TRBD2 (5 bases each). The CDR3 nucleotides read TGTGCCAGCAGTGGTGGCAGGGACGGGACCAAAAACATTCAGTACTTC. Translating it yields CASSGGRDGTKNIQYF.